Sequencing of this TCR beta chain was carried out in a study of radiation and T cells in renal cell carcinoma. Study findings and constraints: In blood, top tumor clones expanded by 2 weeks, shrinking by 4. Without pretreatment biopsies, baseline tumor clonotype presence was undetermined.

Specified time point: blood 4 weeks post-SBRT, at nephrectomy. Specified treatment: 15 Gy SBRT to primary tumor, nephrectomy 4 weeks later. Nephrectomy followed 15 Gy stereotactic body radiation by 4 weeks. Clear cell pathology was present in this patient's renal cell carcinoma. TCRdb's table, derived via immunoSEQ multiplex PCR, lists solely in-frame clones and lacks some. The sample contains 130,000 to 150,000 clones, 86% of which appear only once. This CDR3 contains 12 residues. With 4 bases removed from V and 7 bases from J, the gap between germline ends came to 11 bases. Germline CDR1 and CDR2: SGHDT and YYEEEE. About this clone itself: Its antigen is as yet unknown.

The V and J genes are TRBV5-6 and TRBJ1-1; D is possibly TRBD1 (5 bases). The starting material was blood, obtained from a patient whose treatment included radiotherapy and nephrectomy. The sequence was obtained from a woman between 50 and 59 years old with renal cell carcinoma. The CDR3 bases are TGTGCCAGCAGCCGATTACAGGTTGAAGCTTTCTTT. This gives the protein CASSRLQVEAFF.